What follows is one T cell receptor beta chain and its context. Its cognate antigen is unknown. The data derive from a study of cytomegalovirus exposure and HLA in healthy donors. Study-wide results and caveats: A later look showed TCR association rates differing by HLA locus, highest for DRB1 and lowest for HLA-C.

13 Jbeta primers and 60 Vbeta primers were used for the PCR. Profiling relied on immunoSEQ multiplex PCR, and the TCRdb table lists in-frame clones only, not all of them. The data show about 78,000 clones, 72% seen once. The CDR3 is 18 amino acids. V was cut by 1 base and J by 1 base, with 17 bases left in between. Per the germline V gene, CDR1 is MGHRA and CDR2 is YSYEKL. The specimen sequenced was PBMCs. This receptor was taken from a woman between 40 and 50 years old in good health and CMV-seropositive. This chain joins TRBV4-1 and TRBJ1-5, with TRBD1 as a possible D gene (5 bases). CDR3 amino acids: CASSQAGPWGVSNQPQHF. CDR3 nucleotide sequence: TGCGCCAGCAGCCAAGCGGGGCCGTGGGGGGTGAGCAATCAGCCCCAGCATTTT.